This T cell receptor (beta chain) derives from a study of blood T cell repertoires in COVID-19. Study-level information: From the United States, Italy and Spain came samples of acute and convalescent COVID-19. From T cells, B-cell-depleted T cells, or PBMCs came the material, which was cDNA or gDNA.

Trimming pared 6 bases from V and 0 bases from J, leaving 9 bases between. This CDR3 spans 14 amino acids. The germline CDR1 and CDR2 sequences are SEHNR and FQNEAQ (reference sequence). Original processing methods: Estimation of nucleated cell counts relied on the amplification of reference gene primers. Data came from immunoSEQ multiplex PCR; TCRdb stores just in-frame clones and leaves some out. That table supplies the V and J calls and clone size; D and trimming were determined from the DNA. This sample yields over 300,000 clones, of which roughly nine tenths are seen a single time; 1% to 1.5% belongs to the top ten.

The chain combines TRBV7-9 with TRBJ2-1; D is possibly TRBD2 (6 bases). The source material was peripheral blood. The TCR originated in a man in his forties or fifties with acute or convalescent COVID-19. CDR3: CASRAGGSYNEQFF. Written as DNA, the CDR3 is TGTGCCAGCAGAGCCGGGGGCTCCTACAATGAGCAGTTCTTC.